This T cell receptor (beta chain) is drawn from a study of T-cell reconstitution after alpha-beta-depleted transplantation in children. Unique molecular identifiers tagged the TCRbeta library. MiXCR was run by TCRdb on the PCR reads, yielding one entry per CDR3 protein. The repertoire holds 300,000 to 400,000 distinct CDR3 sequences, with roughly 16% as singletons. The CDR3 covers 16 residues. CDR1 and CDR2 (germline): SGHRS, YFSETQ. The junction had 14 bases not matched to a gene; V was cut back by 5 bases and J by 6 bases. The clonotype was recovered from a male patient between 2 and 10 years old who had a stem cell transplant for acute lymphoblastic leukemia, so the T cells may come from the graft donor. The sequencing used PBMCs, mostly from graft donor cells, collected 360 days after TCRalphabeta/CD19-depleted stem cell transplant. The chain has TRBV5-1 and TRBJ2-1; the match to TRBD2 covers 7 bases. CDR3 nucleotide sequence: TGCGCCAGCAGAGCCCGACTAGCCGTTAATTTCAATGAGCAGTTCTTC. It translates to CASRARLAVNFNEQFF.